A single sample gave rise to the 26 T cell receptor beta chains below, sequenced in a study of glioma-infiltrating T cells after dendritic cell vaccination. Here immunoSEQ multiplex PCR was the method, and the copy in TCRdb shows in-frame clones only, minus some. The sample holds under 100,000 clones, about 84% seen once. The sample consisted of blood, taken before dendritic cell vaccination. The receptors shown here come from a human donor with glioblastoma.

In this sample, this clone turned up once. The chain joins TRBV6-6 to TRBJ2-1; the match to TRBD1 covers 9 bases. The CDR3 is 15 residues long. Trimming took 4 bases from V and 8 from J; bases not matched to a gene: 9. Germline CDR1 is MNHNY and CDR2 is SVGAGI (reference sequence). The CDR3 spells CASSLTGGWRDEQFF. The CDR3 DNA sequence: TGTGCCAGCAGTTTAACAGGGGGCTGGAGGGATGAGCAGTTCTTC.

This chain connects TRBV7-6 to TRBJ1-6; 8 bases are a match to TRBD1. V trimming: 1 base; J trimming: 9 bases; junction bases outside the gene matches: 8. Germline-derived CDR1 and CDR2 are SGHVS and FNYEAQ. The CDR3 is 16 amino acids. For the CDR3, the DNA is TGTGCCAGCAGCTTAGGGGGCAGGGGGCAAGGTTCACCCCTCCACTTT. Amino acid sequence: CASSLGGRGQGSPLHF.

V and J are TRBV7-9 and TRBJ1-2; the D is unclear. The CDR3 consists of 15 residues. Germline assignment: CDR1 SEHNR and CDR2 FQNEAQ (reference sequence). V lost 5 bases and J lost 7, with 20 bases in between. The CDR3 spells CASSPPYSPRSGYTF. The CDR3 region has the DNA TGTGCCAGCAGCCCCCCTTACAGCCCTCGAAGTGGCTACACCTTC.

V usage is TRBV15 and J usage is TRBJ2-3, with D possibly TRBD2 on 5 matching bases. Germline CDR1 LNHNV, CDR2 YYDKDF (reference sequence). V lost 5 bases and J lost 5, with 14 bases in between. The CDR3 is 14 amino acids. The CDR3: CATSSAERGDTQYF. Here the CDR3 DNA reads TGTGCCACCAGCTCAGCGGAAAGAGGAGATACGCAGTATTTT.

The chain carries TRBV5-6 and TRBJ2-4; unclear D gene. CDR3 length: 13 residues. The germline CDR1 and CDR2 sequences are SGHDT and YYEEEE. The V end lost 6 bases, the J end lost 8 bases, and 15 bases lay between the germline ends. The CDR3 here is CASTLYNGDIQYF. The CDR3 nucleotides are TGTGCCAGCACCCTGTACAATGGTGACATTCAGTACTTC.

The chain carries TRBV18 and TRBJ2-1, with a tentative D call TRBD2 (6 bases). Germline assignment: CDR1 KGHSH and CDR2 LQKENI. Trimming removed 0 bases from V and 3 bases from J, with 18 bases in between. There are 18 residues in the CDR3. The CDR3 DNA follows: TGTGCCAGCTCACCACCGGAAGGGTACCGGGACTTCTACAATGAGCAGTTCTTC. The encoded protein is CASSPPEGYRDFYNEQFF.

V usage is TRBV6-1 and J usage is TRBJ1-2; 9 bases are shared with TRBD1. Germline lookup yields CDR1 MNHNS and CDR2 SASEGT. CDR3 size: 14 residues. V dropped 7 bases and J dropped 3; count of bases not matched to a gene: 6. CDR3 sequence: CASIATGGDYGYTF. The DNA for the CDR3 is TGTGCCAGCATTGCGACAGGGGGGGACTATGGCTACACCTTC.

This chain joins TRBV29-1 and TRBJ2-5; 8 bases are a match to TRBD2. After removal of 7 bases from V and 4 bases from J, the junction contained 8 bases not matched to a gene. The length of the CDR3 is 13 residues. Per germline, CDR1 SQVTM and CDR2 ANQGSEA. The CDR3 loop reads CSAKAGDGETQYF. DNA of the CDR3: TGCAGCGCCAAAGCGGGAGATGGAGAGACCCAGTACTTC.

The chain has TRBV10-3 and TRBJ1-1; D is undetermined. Trimming left V 0 bases short and J 4 bases short, with 15 bases between. The V gene's germline CDR1 is ENHRY and CDR2 SYGVKD. This CDR3 comprises 16 residues. The CDR3 region is CAISESTLGWSTEAFF. CDR3 nucleotides: TGTGCCATCAGTGAGTCGACTCTTGGGTGGAGCACTGAAGCTTTCTTT.

The chain links TRBV6-5 to TRBJ1-1; D not certain. The V end was cut by 0 bases, the J end by 3 bases, with 8 bases between. CDR3 length equals 14 residues. Germline values: CDR1 MNHEY, CDR2 SVGAGI. The CDR3 reads CASSYSISYTEAFF. The CDR3 DNA reads as TGTGCCAGCAGTTACTCGATTAGCTACACTGAAGCTTTCTTT.

The chain carries TRBV4-1 and TRBJ1-5, with D perhaps matching TRBD1 (6 bases). CDR3 length: 14 residues. In germline, CDR1 is MGHRA, CDR2 YSYEKL. With 2 bases removed from V and 5 bases from J, the gap between germline ends came to 10 bases. The chain's CDR3 is CASSQLHRDQPQHF. The CDR3 nucleotides read TGCGCCAGCAGCCAATTACACAGGGATCAGCCCCAGCATTTT.

This sequence joins TRBV29-1 and TRBJ2-1; a possible D gene is TRBD2 (6 bases). Germline loops: CDR1 SQVTM, CDR2 ANQGSEA. Trimming pared 7 bases from V and 8 bases from J, leaving 15 bases between. CDR3 length equals 12 residues. CDR3 sequence (DNA): TGCAGCGCAAAAGGAGGAGGGGATGAGCAGTTCTTC. This gives the protein CSAKGGGDEQFF.

The V call is TRBV20-1, the J call TRBJ2-7, with TRBD2 as a possible D gene (5 bases). The CDR3 sequence is 11 residues long. Trimming pared 5 bases from V and 1 base from J, leaving 6 bases between. CDR1 is DFQATT and CDR2 is SNEGSKA in the germline V gene (reference sequence). CDR3 coding DNA: TGCAGTGCTTGGACTTCCTACGAGCAGTACTTC. Translated: CSAWTSYEQYF.

The rearrangement joins TRBV5-6 to TRBJ1-1; D may be TRBD1 (5 bases). The germline V gene has CDR1 SGHDT and CDR2 YYEEEE. V dropped 1 base and J dropped 3 bases, with 13 bases sitting between them. CDR3 length equals 15 residues. The CDR3 region is CASSLYGGRDTEAFF. The CDR3 region has the DNA TGTGCCAGCAGCTTGTACGGGGGTCGGGACACTGAAGCTTTCTTT.

The chain joins TRBV6-6 to TRBJ2-7, with 8 bases fitting TRBD1. Germline lookup yields CDR1 MNHNY and CDR2 SVGAGI (reference sequence). This CDR3 is 14 amino acids long. The junction had 8 bases not matched to a gene; V was cut back by 6 bases and J by 4 bases. This CDR3 is CASRPPQGAYEQYF. For the CDR3, the DNA is TGTGCCAGCAGACCCCCGCAGGGGGCATACGAGCAGTACTTC.

The chain recombines TRBV5-1 with TRBJ2-3; a weak D match, TRBD2 (6 bases). Germline CDR1 SGHRS, CDR2 YFSETQ. The germline V and J ends were trimmed by 4 bases and 3 bases, with 27 bases remaining between them. The CDR3 runs 19 residues. Written as DNA, the CDR3 is TGCGCCAGCAGCGCCGGGGACTCCGCCTGGTCGATACGGACAGATACGCAGTATTTT. Its translation is CASSAGDSAWSIRTDTQYF.

This sequence joins TRBV28 and TRBJ1-1; TRBD1 is a possible D gene (5 bases). Germline assignment: CDR1 MDHEN and CDR2 SYDVKM. Trimming shortened V by 7 bases and J by 12 bases, and 30 bases separated the two germline ends. The length of the CDR3 is 16 residues. The CDR3 here is CASTDGWGAGVPKSFF. The CDR3 DNA is TGTGCCAGCACCGATGGGTGGGGAGCGGGGGTGCCTAAGTCTTTCTTT.

The rearrangement uses TRBV5-4 and TRBJ2-7, with 8 positions matching TRBD2. The CDR3 spans 17 residues. The J segment lost 0 bases and the V segment lost 1 base, leaving 9 bases of the junction unmatched. Germline lookup yields CDR1 SGHNT and CDR2 YYREEE (reference sequence). The CDR3 DNA sequence: TGTGCCAGCAGCTTGTGGGATAGCGGGGCCCACTCCTACGAGCAGTACTTC. It codes for CASSLWDSGAHSYEQYF.

The rearrangement links TRBV2 to TRBJ2-7, with 11 nucleotides matching TRBD2. The CDR3 spans 16 residues. Germline V lookup: CDR1 SNHLY, CDR2 FYNNEI. Trimming cost V 5 bases and J 5 bases; bases outside gene matches: 11. The CDR3 here is CASSKGLAGGSDEQYF. CDR3 nucleotides: TGTGCCAGCAGTAAGGGGCTAGCGGGAGGCTCTGACGAGCAGTACTTC. The complete variable domain, with remaining parts taken from reference TRBV2 and TRBJ2-7, reads EPEVTQTPSHQVTQMGQEVILRCVPISNHLYFYWYRQILGQKVEFLVSFYNNEISEKSEIFDDQFSVERPDGSNFTLKIRSTKLEDSAMYFCASSKGLAGGSDEQYFGPGTRLTVT.

V usage is TRBV28 and J usage is TRBJ1-5; 8 nucleotides line up with TRBD1. Germline assignment: CDR1 MDHEN and CDR2 SYDVKM. The V segment lost 7 bases and the J segment 5 bases; nucleotides outside the gene matches: 10. The CDR3 is made up of 15 amino acids. CDR3 protein: CASTLTGGGYQPQHF. Written as DNA, the CDR3 is TGTGCCAGCACCCTTACAGGGGGAGGTTATCAGCCCCAGCATTTT.

This clone showed up just a few times. The rearrangement joins TRBV11-2 to TRBJ2-5; TRBD2 agrees at 7 bases. There are 12 residues in the CDR3. With 8 bases clipped from V and 5 bases from J, the junction kept 5 bases outside the gene matches. The germline V gene has CDR1 SGHAT and CDR2 FQNNGV. Here the CDR3 reads CASAGGGETQYF. CDR3 DNA: TGTGCCAGCGCCGGGGGAGGGGAGACCCAGTACTTC.

Turning to this clone: A read error may account for a junction end that differs from germline. Other DNA sequences in this specimen translate into the identical CDR3. DNA of the CDR3: TGTGCCAGCAGCGGTCGTCGAACAGGGACCAATTCCCCCCTCCACTTT. Translating it yields CASSGRRTGTNSPLHF. The chain combines TRBV7-2 with TRBJ1-6; D might be TRBD1 (6 bases). CDR1 SGHTA and CDR2 FQGNSA come from the germline V gene. The CDR3 spans 16 residues.

The genes are TRBV7-2 and TRBJ1-2, with 10 nucleotides matching TRBD1. V trimming: 3 bases; J trimming: 4 bases; junction bases outside the gene matches: 5. The CDR3 consists of 15 residues. CDR1 and CDR2 (germline): SGHTA, FQGNSA. CDR3 sequence (DNA): TGTGCCAGCAGCTTTGGGGACAGGGGCGCCTATGGCTACACCTTC. It is translated as CASSFGDRGAYGYTF.

This clone appeared a single time. V usage is TRBV30 and J usage is TRBJ2-7; TRBD2 is a possible D gene (6 bases). This CDR3 contains 13 residues. Germline V gene data show CDR1 as GTSNPN and CDR2 as SVGIG (reference sequence). V was clipped by 0 bases and J by 6 bases, with 12 bases between them. CDR3 in amino acids: CAWSVIPGSEQYF. In nucleotides, the CDR3 is TGTGCCTGGAGTGTAATTCCCGGGAGCGAGCAGTACTTC.

The chain couples TRBV20-1 to TRBJ2-3, with D possibly TRBD1 on 6 matching bases. This CDR3 has 11 residues. Per germline, CDR1 DFQATT and CDR2 SNEGSKA (reference sequence). Trimming pared 3 bases from V and 8 bases from J, leaving 9 bases between. The chain's CDR3 is CSARLQGTQYF. As DNA, the CDR3 is TGCAGTGCTAGGCTACAGGGTACGCAGTATTTT.

This clone was seen a few times. The chain carries TRBV21-1 and TRBJ1-2; the listed D gene, TRBD1, was not tested against the DNA. TRBV21-1 is a recognized pseudogene. The CDR3 runs to 13 residues. The CDR3 is CASSRGQGYGYTF. Written as DNA, the CDR3 is TGTGCCAGCAGCAGGGGACAGGGCTATGGCTACACCTTC.